The next 32 T cell receptor beta chains were all read from a single sample in a study of control samples from healthy donors and cancer patients. Sequencing used immunoSEQ multiplex PCR; TCRdb keeps in-frame clones, though not all of them. The data hold about 160,000 clones, with 80% to 95% observed a single time. Sequenced sample: blood. These receptors were collected from a woman aged 25 to 45 in good health.

This chain connects TRBV10-1 to TRBJ2-7; the match to TRBD1 covers 12 bases. CDR3 length equals 15 residues. Unmatched junction bases numbered 6, after V lost 4 bases and J lost 5 bases. From germline, CDR1 is WNHNN and CDR2 SYGVQD (reference sequence). The CDR3 DNA is TGCGCCAGCAGTGCGCCGGGACAGGGGGCACACGAGCAGTACTTC. This encodes CASSAPGQGAHEQYF.

This chain connects TRBV19 to TRBJ2-3; 10 nucleotides align to TRBD2. The CDR3 contains 17 residues. Germline V gene data show CDR1 as LNHDA and CDR2 as SQIVND (reference sequence). The V and J ends lost 3 bases and 6 bases, in that order; junction bases with no gene match: 12. The CDR3 loop is CASSMVISSGSGDTQYF. The CDR3 DNA is TGTGCCAGTAGTATGGTAATCTCTAGCGGGAGTGGTGATACGCAGTATTTT.

This sequence joins TRBV28 and TRBJ2-5; possibly TRBD1 for D (6 bases). Trimming shortened V by 6 bases and J by 0 bases, and 17 bases separated the two germline ends. The CDR3 has 16 amino acids. The germline CDR1 and CDR2 sequences are MDHEN and SYDVKM. CDR3 residues: CASSLRTATDQETQYF. CDR3 nucleotides: TGTGCCAGCAGCCTACGGACAGCCACCGACCAAGAGACCCAGTACTTC.

This chain connects TRBV11-3 to TRBJ2-2; D is ambiguous. V dropped 4 bases and J dropped 0 bases, with 12 bases sitting between them. In germline, CDR1 is SGHNT, CDR2 YENEEA. There are 16 residues in the CDR3. The CDR3 DNA reads as TGTGCCAGCAGCTCCACCGGGCAATCGAACACCGGGGAGCTGTTTTTT. Its protein is CASSSTGQSNTGELFF.

V and J are TRBV5-1 and TRBJ2-3; D may be TRBD2 (6 bases). Deletions cut 0 bases from V and 3 bases from J, with 14 bases between. Germline CDR1 SGHRS, CDR2 YFSETQ. This CDR3 is 16 amino acids long. In DNA form, the CDR3 reads TGCGCCAGCAGCTTGGAGCCGGGACTGGCAACAGATACGCAGTATTTT. Translated: CASSLEPGLATDTQYF.

This chain joins TRBV24-1 and TRBJ2-3; no clear D. V dropped 3 bases and J dropped 0 bases, with 27 bases sitting between them. This CDR3 is 21 amino acids long. Germline values: CDR1 KGHDR, CDR2 SFDVKD. CDR3 loop: CATSDPAWGGRSIPSTDTQYF. The CDR3 DNA sequence: TGTGCCACCAGTGATCCAGCATGGGGTGGAAGATCGATACCTAGCACAGATACGCAGTATTTT.

The count of this clone is one. The chain employs TRBV18 and TRBJ2-2, with D uncertain. Germline V gives CDR1 KGHSH, CDR2 LQKENI. V lost 6 bases and J lost 3, with 11 bases in between. This CDR3 has 14 amino acids. CDR3: CASSSWLDTGELFF. The CDR3 coding sequence is TGTGCCAGCTCTTCGTGGTTGGACACCGGGGAGCTGTTTTTT.

The chain recombines TRBV4-2 with TRBJ2-3; TRBD2 matches 8 bases. Germline V gene lookup returns CDR1 LGHNA and CDR2 YNFKEQ. V was clipped by 3 bases and J by 2 bases; unmatched bases: 13. This CDR3 region has 18 residues. DNA for the CDR3: TGTGCCAGCAGCCAGGGTATGGGCGGGACTAGGGACACAGATACGCAGTATTTT. Translation: CASSQGMGGTRDTDTQYF.

The genes are TRBV20-1 and TRBJ2-7; D gene ambiguous. The CDR3 length is 13 residues. The germline V gene has CDR1 DFQATT and CDR2 SNEGSKA (reference sequence). Trimming stripped 3 bases from V and 5 bases from J, with 14 bases between. The CDR3 nucleotides are TGCAGTGCTAGTAGAGTCCCTCTGGACGAGCAGTACTTC. Its translation: CSASRVPLDEQYF.

V is TRBV5-1 and J is TRBJ2-5; TRBD1 or TRBD2 may be the D gene (5 bases each). Germline assignment: CDR1 SGHRS and CDR2 YFSETQ. The CDR3 loop spans 14 amino acids. The V end lost 3 bases, the J end lost 3 bases, and 12 bases lay between the germline ends. Here the CDR3 reads CASSSGTDKETQYF. CDR3 in DNA: TGCGCCAGCAGCTCCGGGACGGATAAAGAGACCCAGTACTTC.

This clone was observed once. The chain uses TRBV28 and TRBJ2-5, with D possibly TRBD1 on 5 matching bases. The CDR3 is 14 residues long. Trimming left V 7 bases short and J 4 bases short, with 16 bases between. Germline V gene sequence: CDR1 MDHEN, CDR2 SYDVKM. The CDR3 nucleotides are TGTGCCAGCACCCCGGGCCAGGGAAGAGAGACCCAGTACTTC. Amino acid sequence: CASTPGQGRETQYF.

The chain has TRBV5-6 and TRBJ1-2; D may be TRBD1 (5 bases). Trimming cost V 5 bases and J 3 bases, with 20 bases left between them. This CDR3 contains 16 residues. CDR1 SGHDT and CDR2 YYEEEE come from the germline V gene. For the CDR3, the DNA is TGTGCCAGCAGAGCTTACGTAAGGGGCCTGGACTATGGCTACACCTTC. This translates into CASRAYVRGLDYGYTF. The complete variable domain, with remaining parts taken from reference TRBV5-6 and TRBJ1-2, reads DAGVTQSPTHLIKTRGQQVTLRCSPKSGHDTVSWYQQALGQGPQFIFQYYEEEERQRGNFPDRFSGHQFPNYSSELNVNALLLGDSALYLCASRAYVRGLDYGYTFGSGTRLTVV.

This rearrangement joins TRBV2 to TRBJ2-7; D not certain. V gave up 6 bases and J gave up 4 bases, with 22 bases separating them. The CDR3 has 16 residues. CDR1 is SNHLY and CDR2 is FYNNEI in the germline V gene. CDR3 protein: CASSLSPPGPDYEQYF. Here the CDR3 DNA reads TGTGCCAGCAGCCTCAGCCCTCCGGGTCCGGATTACGAGCAGTACTTC. Full variable domain (missing parts from reference TRBV2 and TRBJ2-7): EPEVTQTPSHQVTQMGQEVILRCVPISNHLYFYWYRQILGQKVEFLVSFYNNEISEKSEIFDDQFSVERPDGSNFTLKIRSTKLEDSAMYFCASSLSPPGPDYEQYFGPGTRLTVT.

This sequence joins TRBV30 and TRBJ2-5; possible D gene TRBD2, 6 bases. Germline V lookup: CDR1 GTSNPN, CDR2 SVGIG (reference sequence). The CDR3 is made up of 12 amino acids. Trimming shortened V by 5 bases and J by 7 bases, and 14 bases separated the two germline ends. The CDR3 loop reads CAWGDLVWTQYF. DNA of the CDR3: TGTGCCTGGGGGGACTTGGTGTGGACCCAGTACTTC.

CDR3 region: CASSPRASGSYNEQFF. In DNA, the CDR3 is TGTGCCAGTAGTCCCCGGGCTAGCGGGTCCTACAATGAGCAGTTCTTC. The chain has TRBV19 and TRBJ2-1, with 8 nucleotides matching TRBD2. The CDR3 loop spans 16 amino acids. The germline V gene encodes CDR1 LNHDA and CDR2 SQIVND (reference sequence). With 5 bases clipped from V and 1 base from J, the junction kept 7 bases outside the gene matches.

The count of this clone is one. The V call is TRBV29-1, the J call TRBJ2-2; D perhaps matches TRBD2 (7 bases). The V gene lost 6 bases and the J gene lost 8 bases, with 16 bases spanning the gap. Germline-derived CDR1 and CDR2 are SQVTM and ANQGSEA. This CDR3 is 13 amino acids long. CDR3 protein: CSVRGGASGELFF. CDR3 DNA: TGCAGCGTCCGAGGGGGGGCCTCTGGGGAGCTGTTTTTT.

The chain combines TRBV21-1 with TRBJ1-1. TRBV21-1 is reported as a pseudogene. CDR3 size: 17 residues. Here the CDR3 reads CASSTNCTGTKNTEAFF. The CDR3 DNA reads TGTGCCAGCAGCACTAATTGCACGGGGACGAAGAACACTGAAGCTTTCTTT.

This chain joins TRBV14 and TRBJ2-1; a possible D gene is TRBD2 (6 bases). The CDR3 length is 14 residues. Germline-derived CDR1 and CDR2 are SGHDN and FVKESK. V shed 0 bases and J shed 8 bases, with 11 bases lying between them. The CDR3 DNA reads TGTGCCAGCAGCCAAGATAGGCGGGACCATGAGCAGTTCTTC. Amino acid sequence: CASSQDRRDHEQFF.

The J gene is TRBJ2-7, the V gene TRBV27; 7 bases match TRBD1. CDR3 length: 14 residues. The ends lost 4 bases at V and 5 bases at J; junction bases unmatched: 8. CDR1 is MNHEY, CDR2 SMNVEV, per germline (reference sequence). The CDR3 nucleotides are TGTGCCAGCAGTTGGCGAGACAGGGTCCACGAGCAGTACTTC. Protein product: CASSWRDRVHEQYF.

The chain employs TRBV7-2 and TRBJ2-1, with unresolved D. This CDR3 region has 16 residues. CDR1 SGHTA and CDR2 FQGNSA come from the germline V gene. The V end was cut by 5 bases, the J end by 1 base, with 15 bases between. This chain's CDR3 is CASSPPAGRSYNEQFF. The CDR3 coding sequence is TGTGCCAGCAGCCCCCCGGCTGGTCGATCCTACAATGAGCAGTTCTTC.

This sequence joins TRBV7-9 and TRBJ2-7; D remains unclear. Per the germline V gene, CDR1 is SEHNR and CDR2 is FQNEAQ (reference sequence). There are 11 residues in the CDR3. V gave up 4 bases and J gave up 3 bases, with 4 bases separating them. For the CDR3, the DNA is TGTGCCAGCAGCTCCGACTACGAGCAGTACTTC. Protein: CASSSDYEQYF.

J is TRBJ2-1 and V is TRBV9, with D possibly TRBD2 on 6 matching bases. CDR1 SGDLS and CDR2 YYNGEE come from the germline V gene. This CDR3 has 16 amino acids. The V end was cut by 0 bases, the J end by 4 bases, with 14 bases between. The CDR3 sequence is CASSVGGASAYNEQFF. CDR3 coding DNA: TGTGCCAGCAGCGTAGGTGGGGCTAGCGCGTACAATGAGCAGTTCTTC. The full variable domain, completed using reference TRBV9 and TRBJ2-1, is DSGVTQTPKHLITATGQRVTLRCSPRSGDLSVYWYQQSLDQGLQFLIQYYNGEERAKGNILERFSAQQFPDLHSELNLSSLELGDSALYFCASSVGGASAYNEQFFGPGTRLTVL.

The rearrangement links TRBV4-3 to TRBJ2-1, with D perhaps matching TRBD1 (5 bases). Germline-derived CDR1 and CDR2 are LGHNA and YSLEER. Trimming cost V 3 bases and J 4 bases, with 25 bases left between them. This CDR3 is 19 amino acids long. CDR3 amino acids: CASSQVWGGTLPWYNEQFF. CDR3 bases: TGCGCCAGCAGCCAGGTCTGGGGCGGAACTCTCCCTTGGTACAATGAGCAGTTCTTC.

This clone was seen once. The chain is built from TRBV25-1 and TRBJ1-5, with D possibly TRBD1 on 6 matching bases. Germline values: CDR1 MGHDK, CDR2 SYGVNS. The V and J ends lost 3 bases and 3 bases respectively, with 15 bases between them. The CDR3 length is 16 residues. CDR3 coding DNA: TGTGCCAGCAGTGACTCAGGGGCTCCTCTCAATCAGCCCCAGCATTTT. It is translated as CASSDSGAPLNQPQHF.

The rearrangement joins TRBV10-3 to TRBJ1-2; TRBD1 might be the D (5 bases). From germline, CDR1 is ENHRY and CDR2 SYGVKD. The CDR3 spans 13 residues. V dropped 8 bases and J dropped 4 bases, with 14 bases sitting between them. The CDR3 loop is CAIEGAPGYGYTF. The CDR3, as DNA: TGTGCCATCGAAGGGGCGCCGGGCTATGGCTACACCTTC.

The chain recombines TRBV5-1 with TRBJ2-1, with D possibly matching TRBD2 (6 bases). Germline V lookup: CDR1 SGHRS, CDR2 YFSETQ. The germline V and J ends were trimmed by 0 bases and 4 bases, with 20 bases remaining between them. This CDR3 region has 18 residues. CDR3 sequence: CASSLGGLGGLRYNEQFF. The CDR3 DNA follows: TGCGCCAGCAGCTTGGGGGGATTGGGAGGATTACGATACAATGAGCAGTTCTTC.

The chain joins TRBV19 to TRBJ2-1, with TRBD1 as a possible D gene (5 bases). V gave up 3 bases and J gave up 6 bases, with 15 bases separating them. The CDR3 loop spans 15 amino acids. Germline V gene sequence: CDR1 LNHDA, CDR2 SQIVND (reference sequence). The CDR3 sequence is CASSIGRDYRNEQFF. DNA for the CDR3: TGTGCCAGTAGTATTGGCAGGGATTATCGCAATGAGCAGTTCTTC.

This clone showed up just once. Distinct nucleotide sequences in the sample also encode this CDR3. The chain is built from TRBV11-2 and TRBJ2-7; the D gene is possibly TRBD2 (5 bases). The CDR3 is 13 residues long. Trimming shortened V by 3 bases and J by 0 bases, and 6 bases separated the two germline ends. Germline V CDR1 and CDR2: SGHAT, FQNNGV. CDR3 protein: CASSLGSSYEQYF. CDR3 DNA sequence: TGTGCCAGCAGCTTGGGGAGCTCCTACGAGCAGTACTTC.

The V and J genes are TRBV24-1 and TRBJ2-2, with 7 positions matching TRBD1. Germline CDR1 and CDR2: KGHDR and SFDVKD. This CDR3 region has 21 residues. The V gene end was trimmed by 0 bases and the J gene end by 6 bases; junction bases not matched to a gene: 21. The CDR3 region is CATSDLVSSVRTGLRAGELFF. The CDR3, as DNA: TGTGCCACCAGTGATTTGGTATCGTCGGTCAGGACAGGACTCCGCGCCGGGGAGCTGTTTTTT.

For this clone: Other DNA sequences of this sample code for an identical CDR3. The CDR3 is CASSPDRDNSPLHF. As DNA, the CDR3 is TGCGCCAGCAGCCCCGACAGGGATAATTCACCCCTCCACTTT. This rearrangement joins TRBV5-1 to TRBJ1-6; 7 nucleotides match TRBD1. Looked up from germline, CDR1 is SGHRS and CDR2 is YFSETQ. With 4 bases clipped from V and 5 bases from J, the junction kept 3 bases outside the gene matches. The CDR3 covers 14 residues. The variable domain in full, with the rest retrieved from reference TRBV5-1 and TRBJ1-6, is KAGVTQTPRYLIKTRGQQVTLSCSPISGHRSVSWYQQTPGQGLQFLFEYFSETQRNKGNFPGRFSGRQFSNSRSEMNVSTLELGDSALYLCASSPDRDNSPLHFGNGTRLTVT.

The DNA for the CDR3 is TGTGCCAGCTCACCACAGCGGCAGCGAGAAACCCTCCACTTT. Its translation: CASSPQRQRETLHF. The chain combines TRBV18 with TRBJ1-6; no clear D gene. Per the germline V gene, CDR1 is KGHSH and CDR2 is LQKENI. The CDR3 has 14 amino acids. V lost 1 base and J lost 14, with 15 bases in between.

The V gene is TRBV27, the J gene TRBJ2-2, with D tentatively TRBD2 (5 bases). CDR1 is MNHEY, CDR2 SMNVEV, per germline (reference sequence). The CDR3 runs to 15 residues. V lost 3 bases, J lost 3 bases, and 11 bases lay in between. CDR3 nucleotides: TGTGCCAGCAGTTTCTGGGAGAGGGACACCGGGGAGCTGTTTTTT. This gives the protein CASSFWERDTGELFF.